Below are 32 T cell receptor beta chains sequenced from a single sample in a study of Graves' ophthalmopathy and Graves' hyperthyroidism. Amplification from RNA transcripts yielded the TCR beta CDR3 regions. HTBI primers were used in a first-round RT-PCR, which preceded a second-round multiplex PCR. One entry per CDR3 protein, called by TCRdb with MiXCR from the multiplex PCR reads. In the table there are approximately 540,000 distinct CDR3 sequences, about 35% of which are singletons. The specimen sequenced was peripheral blood or thyroid tissue (not recorded which). The receptors derive from an adult man with Graves' hyperthyroidism.

J is TRBJ1-2 and V is TRBV12-3 or TRBV12-4, with D perhaps TRBD1 (6 bases). Trimming removed 7 bases at V and 2 bases at J, with 23 bases between. The CDR3 runs to 17 residues. CDR3 residues: CASIMTVVGGVNYGYTF. The CDR3 DNA follows: TGTGCCAGCATCATGACAGTGGTAGGGGGAGTGAACTATGGCTACACCTTC.

Points on this clonotype: A much larger clone differs from this one at a single base, so this may be a read error. Because it lacks the conserved phenylalanine or tryptophan at the end, this CDR3 is likely a read error. This chain connects TRBV19 to TRBJ1-2; the match to TRBD1 covers 7 bases. In germline, CDR1 is LNHDA, CDR2 SQIVND (reference sequence). CDR3 length equals 14 residues. V trimming: 5 bases; J trimming: 5 bases; junction bases outside the gene matches: 8. The DNA of the CDR3 is TGTGCCAGTAGTCCCTCAGGGGGTGGATATGGCTACACCTCC. It specifies CASSPSGGGYGYTS.

The chain has TRBV12-3 or TRBV12-4 and TRBJ2-3; D is tentatively TRBD1 or TRBD2 (5 bases each). V shed 5 bases and J shed 7 bases, with 19 bases lying between them. CDR3 length: 15 amino acids. CDR3 loop: CASSQGTDATNTQYF. The CDR3 nucleotides read TGTGCCAGCAGTCAAGGGACGGACGCGACTAATACGCAGTATTTT.

About this clonotype itself: An end of the junction differs from the germline gene, which may be a read error. The chain links TRBV5-5 to TRBJ2-3; 8 bases are a match to TRBD2. Germline values: CDR1 SGHKS, CDR2 YYEKEE (reference sequence). The CDR3 has 16 amino acids. The DNA for the CDR3 is TGCGCCAGCAGCTCCTTAGCGGGATTCAGCACAGATACGCAGTATTTT. Its translation is CASSSLAGFSTDTQYF.

The genes are TRBV5-5 and TRBJ2-5, with 7 nucleotides matching TRBD1. The CDR3 is 14 amino acids. V trimming: 3 bases; J trimming: 9 bases; junction bases outside the gene matches: 11. The germline CDR1 and CDR2 sequences are SGHKS and YYEKEE (reference sequence). The CDR3 sequence: CASSYLTGHQPQYF. The CDR3 DNA reads TGTGCCAGCAGCTACCTGACAGGGCACCAGCCCCAGTACTTC.

This chain uses TRBV5-5 with TRBJ1-1; D perhaps matches TRBD1 (6 bases). The CDR3 is 12 amino acids. The germline V and J ends were trimmed by 4 bases and 11 bases, with 15 bases remaining between them. CDR1 SGHKS and CDR2 YYEKEE come from the germline V gene (reference sequence). Here the CDR3 DNA reads TGTGCCAGCAGCCACCAGGGGTTTGAGGCTTTCTTT. Amino acid sequence: CASSHQGFEAFF.

This clonotype was counted many times. The V and J genes are TRBV12-3 or TRBV12-4 and TRBJ1-4, with 7 positions matching TRBD1. V shed 6 bases and J 4 bases; nucleotides not matched to a gene: 8. This CDR3 comprises 15 residues. DNA of the CDR3: TGTGCCAGCAGCCCCCGACAGGGACTTAATGAAAAACTGTTTTTT. Residues: CASSPRQGLNEKLFF.

The V gene is TRBV2, the J gene TRBJ2-3; maybe TRBD2 (5 bases). This CDR3 spans 14 amino acids. Looked up from germline, CDR1 is SNHLY and CDR2 is FYNNEI. The V end was cut by 3 bases, the J end by 5 bases, with 12 bases between. CDR3 nucleotide sequence: TGTGCCAGCAGTGAGGTAGCGTCGGGAGATACGCAGTATTTT. Encoded protein: CASSEVASGDTQYF.

A few counts support this clonotype. The V call is TRBV7-9, the J call TRBJ2-7; the match to TRBD1 covers 9 bases. The length of the CDR3 is 15 residues. V shed 3 bases, J shed 1 base, and the junction held 4 bases outside the gene matches. The germline V gene has CDR1 SEHNR and CDR2 FQNEAQ (reference sequence). The CDR3 sequence is CASSFRDRESYEQYF. CDR3 DNA: TGTGCCAGCAGCTTCCGGGACAGGGAATCCTACGAGCAGTACTTC.

This clonotype was observed many times. This chain uses TRBV25-1 with TRBJ1-1; D gene uncertain. V was pared by 1 base and J by 4 bases, with 10 bases between. Germline CDR1 reads MGHDK; CDR2 reads SYGVNS. The CDR3 has 14 residues. The CDR3 DNA is TGTGCCAGCAGTGAATCCGGGAAGACCACTGAAGCTTTCTTT. Translation: CASSESGKTTEAFF. The full variable domain, completed using reference TRBV25-1 and TRBJ1-1, is EADIYQTPRYLVIGTGKKITLECSQTMGHDKMYWYQQDPGMELHLIHYSYGVNSTEKGDLSSESTVSRIRTEHFPLTLESARPSHTSQYLCASSESGKTTEAFFGQGTRLTVV.

This clonotype was recorded a few times. The chain uses TRBV19 and TRBJ1-5; D is unresolved. The CDR3 length is 15 residues. The V end was cut by 5 bases, the J end by 2 bases, with 13 bases between. Per germline, CDR1 LNHDA and CDR2 SQIVND (reference sequence). The CDR3 here is CASSLTVRGNQPQHF. The CDR3 bases are TGTGCCAGTAGTCTCACAGTACGGGGCAATCAGCCCCAGCATTTT. The entire variable domain, with the rest obtained from reference TRBV19 and TRBJ1-5, is as follows: DGGITQSPKYLFRKEGQNVTLSCEQNLNHDAMYWYRQDPGQGLRLIYYSQIVNDFQKGDIAEGYSVSREKKESFPLTVTSAQKNPTAFYLCASSLTVRGNQPQHFGDGTRLSIL.

This clonotype was detected a few times. The chain carries TRBV9 and TRBJ1-4; possibly TRBD1 for D (5 bases). The CDR3 runs to 13 residues. Between the trimmed V and J ends, which lost 7 bases and 5 bases, there was a span of 12 bases. Germline V lookup: CDR1 SGDLS, CDR2 YYNGEE. The CDR3 spells CASSSGTNEKLFF. In DNA, the CDR3 is TGTGCCAGCTCGTCGGGGACCAATGAAAAACTGTTTTTT.

The sample holds many counts of this clonotype. The gene calls are TRBV10-3 and TRBJ1-2, with TRBD1 matching 9 bases. From germline, CDR1 is ENHRY and CDR2 SYGVKD. Trimming at V came to 3 bases and at J to 3 bases, leaving 8 bases not matched to a gene. The CDR3 extends over 16 amino acids. The chain's CDR3 is CAISDSYRTGDYGYTF. Here the CDR3 DNA reads TGTGCCATCAGTGATTCCTACAGGACAGGGGACTATGGCTACACCTTC.

This clonotype was detected ten times or more. J is TRBJ1-1 and V is TRBV5-1, with unresolved D. Germline V gene lookup returns CDR1 SGHRS and CDR2 YFSETQ. The CDR3 has 14 amino acids. Deletions cut 0 bases from V and 11 bases from J, with 17 bases between. CDR3 amino acids: CASSLVGVSPDAFF. DNA for the CDR3: TGCGCCAGCAGCTTGGTGGGTGTCTCACCCGACGCTTTCTTT.

V gene TRBV5-1 combines with J gene TRBJ2-1; D might be TRBD1 (6 bases). The CDR3 spans 15 residues. Germline loops: CDR1 SGHRS, CDR2 YFSETQ. Trimming left V 4 bases short and J 3 bases short, with 14 bases between. The CDR3 bases are TGCGCCAGCAGCAACCGGGACAACCTCTACAATGAGCAGTTCTTC. As protein: CASSNRDNLYNEQFF.

The sample holds a few counts of this clonotype. The chain links TRBV5-1 to TRBJ2-5, with TRBD2 matching over 8 bases. The CDR3 loop spans 17 amino acids. Germline values: CDR1 SGHRS, CDR2 YFSETQ. Unmatched junction bases numbered 10, after V lost 0 bases and J lost 3 bases. This chain's CDR3 is CASSLDPGLAGKETQYF. CDR3 bases: TGCGCCAGCAGCTTGGACCCCGGGTTAGCGGGAAAAGAGACCCAGTACTTC.

This clonotype was observed a single time. The J gene is TRBJ1-2, the V gene TRBV7-9; D is unresolved. The CDR3 spans 12 residues. Germline V gene lookup returns CDR1 SEHNR and CDR2 FQNEAQ (reference sequence). Between the trimmed V and J ends, which lost 5 bases and 8 bases, there was a span of 12 bases. The DNA for the CDR3 is TGTGCCAGCAGCATGATAGGCGGCGGCTACACCTTC. Translation gives CASSMIGGGYTF.

About this clonotype itself: Sequence at one end of the junction differs from germline and may be a read error. This chain links TRBV7-2 with TRBJ1-4, with 8 bases aligning to TRBD1. CDR1 and CDR2 from the germline V gene are SGHTA and FQGNSA. CDR3 length: 14 amino acids. The CDR3 sequence: CASSRTGTNEKLLF. CDR3 coding DNA: TGTGCCAGCAGCCGGACAGGGACAAATGAAAAACTGCTTTTT.

Ten or more counts support this clonotype. This chain uses TRBV19 with TRBJ1-4, with 9 nucleotides matching TRBD1. Germline loops: CDR1 LNHDA, CDR2 SQIVND (reference sequence). The CDR3 totals 13 residues. V was pared by 5 bases and J by 8 bases, with 3 bases of the junction left unmatched. The CDR3 coding sequence is TGTGCCAGTAGTTCACAGGGGGCGGAAAAACTGTTTTTT. Its protein is CASSSQGAEKLFF.

The chain is built from TRBV6-2 or TRBV6-3 and TRBJ2-5; no reliable D call. V lost 8 bases, J lost 1 base, and 11 bases lay in between. The CDR3 has 13 amino acids. CDR1 and CDR2 from the germline V gene are MNHEY and SVGEGT. Here the CDR3 DNA reads TGTGCCAGCTGCAAACAGATCCAAGAGACCCAGTACTTC. Its protein is CASCKQIQETQYF.

This clonotype came up many times. This chain connects TRBV7-9 to TRBJ1-1; TRBD1 might be the D (6 bases). V dropped 5 bases and J dropped 3 bases, with 13 bases sitting between them. The length of the CDR3 is 14 residues. Germline lookup yields CDR1 SEHNR and CDR2 FQNEAQ (reference sequence). The CDR3 here is CASSKQGGDTEAFF. CDR3 in DNA: TGTGCCAGCAGCAAACAGGGAGGAGACACTGAAGCTTTCTTT.

As regards this clonotype: A much larger clone sits a single nucleotide away, making a read error possible. V is TRBV10-3 and J is TRBJ2-3, with 11 bases fitting TRBD1. From germline, CDR1 is ENHRY and CDR2 SYGVKD. The CDR3 runs 15 residues. CDR3 coding DNA: TGTGCCATCAGTTCCCGGACAGGGGGCGAAGATACGCGGTATTTT. Protein product: CAISSRTGGEDTRYF.

The chain employs TRBV2 and TRBJ2-7, with 7 bases that match TRBD2. The CDR3 is made up of 14 amino acids. Germline V gene sequence: CDR1 SNHLY, CDR2 FYNNEI. V gave up 6 bases and J gave up 3 bases; unmatched junction bases: 8. DNA of the CDR3: TGTGCCAGCAGCCAGCGGGACGTGATCTACGAGCAGTACTTC. Its translation: CASSQRDVIYEQYF.

The rearrangement links TRBV7-9 to TRBJ1-4; 9 nucleotides agree with TRBD1. The CDR3 runs 16 residues. Germline CDR1 and CDR2: SEHNR and FQNEAQ (reference sequence). Unmatched junction bases numbered 2, after V lost 3 bases and J lost 0 bases. In nucleotides, the CDR3 is TGTGCCAGCAGCTTGCGACAGGGGGCAACTAATGAAAAACTGTTTTTT. Translating it yields CASSLRQGATNEKLFF.

Details on this clonotype: A much larger clone differs from this one at a single base, so this may be a read error. The CDR3 loop reads CASKTGAEAFF. Here the CDR3 DNA reads TGTGCCAGCAAGACAGGGGCTGAAGCTTTCTTT. The chain combines TRBV25-1 with TRBJ1-1; the match to TRBD1 covers 8 bases. This CDR3 has 11 residues. The V and J ends lost 7 bases and 6 bases, in that order; junction bases with no gene match: 1. In germline, CDR1 is MGHDK, CDR2 SYGVNS.

This clonotype was picked up many times. The V and J genes are TRBV15 and TRBJ2-6; 8 bases line up with TRBD1. The CDR3 length is 18 residues. The trim removed 3 bases at V and 0 bases at J, leaving 7 bases unmatched. Per germline, CDR1 LNHNV and CDR2 YYDKDF (reference sequence). CDR3 nucleotides: TGTGCCACCAGCAGCGGGACAGGACATGCCTCTGGGGCCAACGTCCTGACTTTC. Translation gives CATSSGTGHASGANVLTF.

A note on this clonotype: This may come from a read error, since a much larger clone is one base off. This chain joins TRBV19 and TRBJ1-1; 8 bases fit TRBD1. Germline V gene lookup returns CDR1 LNHDA and CDR2 SQIVND (reference sequence). The CDR3 is made up of 13 amino acids. CDR3 sequence: CVSSVQGETEAFF. CDR3 sequence (DNA): TGTGTCAGTAGCGTACAGGGGGAGACTGAAGCTTTCTTT.

V usage is TRBV20-1 and J usage is TRBJ2-7, with TRBD2 as a possible D gene (6 bases). Germline V gene data show CDR1 as DFQATT and CDR2 as SNEGSKA (reference sequence). V dropped 6 bases and J dropped 5 bases, with 8 bases sitting between them. This CDR3 spans 10 amino acids. The CDR3 DNA sequence: TGCAGTGCAGGGGAGGACGAGCAGTACTTC. Translated, it gives CSAGEDEQYF.

At least ten counts were recorded for this clonotype. The chain recombines TRBV12-3 or TRBV12-4 with TRBJ2-7; 12 bases line up with TRBD2. V gave up 7 bases and J gave up 2 bases; unmatched junction bases: 6. The CDR3 sequence is 15 residues long. The CDR3, as DNA: TGTGCCAGCACCCCGAGGACTAGCGGGGCCTACGAGCAGTACTTC. Amino acids: CASTPRTSGAYEQYF.

V and J are TRBV20-1 and TRBJ1-2; TRBD1 might be the D (5 bases). CDR1 is DFQATT and CDR2 is SNEGSKA in the germline V gene (reference sequence). The length of the CDR3 is 13 residues. The CDR3 spells CSVGTTADYGYTF. The DNA of the CDR3 is TGCAGCGTTGGAACGACAGCTGACTATGGCTACACCTTC.

Note on this clonotype: The conserved phenylalanine or tryptophan normally closing the CDR3 is absent here, so this likely arose from a read error. The chain uses TRBV15 and TRBJ2-3, with a tentative D call TRBD1 (6 bases). Between the trimmed V and J ends, which lost 9 bases and 2 bases, there was a span of 15 bases. This CDR3 is built from 14 residues. The germline V gene encodes CDR1 LNHNV and CDR2 YYDKDF (reference sequence). The CDR3 nucleotides are TGTGCCACTGTGACAGGCTACTCCACAGATACGCAGTATTCT. As protein: CATVTGYSTDTQYS.

This sequence joins TRBV2 and TRBJ1-1, with D possibly being TRBD1 (5 bases). The CDR3 covers 17 residues. The ends were cut back, 1 base at V and 0 bases at J, with 15 bases in the middle. CDR1 is SNHLY, CDR2 FYNNEI, per germline. CDR3 sequence (DNA): TGTGCCAGCAGTGAAGGGCGGGGGGGAGCGATGAACACTGAAGCTTTCTTT. It is translated as CASSEGRGGAMNTEAFF.